This T cell receptor beta chain was documented in a study of Graves' ophthalmopathy and Graves' hyperthyroidism. Amplified material comprised TCR beta CDR3 regions derived from RNA transcripts. Second-round multiplex PCR came after a first-round RT-PCR that employed HTBI primers. MiXCR was run by TCRdb on the multiplex PCR reads, yielding one entry per CDR3 protein. The sample lists just over 400,000 distinct CDR3 sequences, 21% occurring once. Germline V gives CDR1 PRHDT, CDR2 FYEKMQ (reference sequence). V lost 3 bases to trimming and J lost 5 bases, with 16 bases between them. This CDR3 comprises 15 residues.

Material for sequencing was peripheral blood. V is TRBV13 and J is TRBJ2-5; tentative D call: TRBD1 (7 bases). The clonotype originates from a woman aged 18-29 years with stable Graves' hyperthyroidism. The CDR3 DNA is TGTGCCAGCAGCTTCGGGGCAGGGGGGACGGAGACCCAGTACTTC. As protein: CASSFGAGGTETQYF.